The clone carrying this T cell receptor (beta chain) was seen a single time. The antigen remains unidentified. By flow cytometry, patients selected for sequencing had shown an expansion of CD8+CD57+ cells. In all patients, the disease was severe acquired aplastic anemia. No therapy was given to patients before blood sampling. This sample is drawn from a study of CD8+CD57+ T cells in acquired aplastic anemia. Study overall: The average for DNA from sorted CD4+ and CD8+ cells was roughly 3 ug.

General study findings and limits: Shared by patients and controls, 25 to 35 CD8+ CDR3s were abundant in patients.

Trimming pared 6 bases from V and 12 bases from J, leaving 21 bases between. Germline values: CDR1 MNHNS, CDR2 SASEGT. The CDR3 is 15 residues long. It was genomic DNA that served as the template for profiling TCR beta VDJ and CDR3. TCRdb analysed the reads with MiXCR anew, one entry per CDR3 protein. The sample records around 130,000 distinct CDR3 sequences, 50% to 60% being singletons. The rearrangement uses TRBV6-1 and TRBJ1-6; a possible D gene is TRBD1 (5 bases). This clonotype was sampled from a human donor with aplastic anemia. Sequencing used sorted CD4+, CD8+, or CD8+CD57+ T cells (not recorded which) from PBMCs. The CDR3 loop is CASSRPRDWPEPLHF. DNA of the CDR3: TGTGCCAGCAGCCGCCCCCGGGACTGGCCGGAACCCCTCCACTTT.